This TCR beta chain was recorded in a study of CD8 T cells in ankylosing spondylitis. Germline V lookup: CDR1 DFQATT, CDR2 SNEGSKA (reference sequence). The CDR3 has 11 amino acids. The germline V and J ends were trimmed by 3 bases and 7 bases, with 9 bases remaining between them. TCRdb reprocessed the 5' RACE reads with MiXCR, giving one entry per CDR3 protein. The sample includes 100,000 to 150,000 distinct CDR3 sequences, roughly a tenth of them seen just once. By share, this clonotype ranks as medium-sized. Sequenced: blood, either unsorted or a sorted T cell fraction (not recorded which). This TCR was sampled from a male donor with ankylosing spondylitis or in good health (not recorded which). The J gene is TRBJ1-2, the V gene TRBV20-1, with a tentative D call TRBD1 (6 bases). The CDR3 region is CSASLRGGYTF. The CDR3 DNA follows: TGCAGTGCTAGCCTCAGGGGTGGCTACACCTTC.